What follows describes a single T cell receptor beta chain. The data were obtained in a study of cytomegalovirus exposure and HLA in healthy donors. TCRdb's copy holds only in-frame clones and misses some; the assay was immunoSEQ multiplex PCR. The repertoire consists of fewer than 100,000 clones, with under 95% occurring once and the leading ten covering 2.1%. The sample comprised PBMCs. The source is a young man in good health and CMV-seronegative.

DNA of the CDR3: TGTGCCAGCTCCAAAAGCGGGATAAATCAGCCCCAGCATTTT. Its protein product is CASSKSGINQPQHF. This sequence joins TRBV7-8 and TRBJ1-5; D is uncertain. CDR1 is SGHVS and CDR2 is FQNEAQ in the germline V gene. V was shortened by 8 bases and J by 4 bases, with 15 bases between the two germline ends. The CDR3 contains 14 residues.